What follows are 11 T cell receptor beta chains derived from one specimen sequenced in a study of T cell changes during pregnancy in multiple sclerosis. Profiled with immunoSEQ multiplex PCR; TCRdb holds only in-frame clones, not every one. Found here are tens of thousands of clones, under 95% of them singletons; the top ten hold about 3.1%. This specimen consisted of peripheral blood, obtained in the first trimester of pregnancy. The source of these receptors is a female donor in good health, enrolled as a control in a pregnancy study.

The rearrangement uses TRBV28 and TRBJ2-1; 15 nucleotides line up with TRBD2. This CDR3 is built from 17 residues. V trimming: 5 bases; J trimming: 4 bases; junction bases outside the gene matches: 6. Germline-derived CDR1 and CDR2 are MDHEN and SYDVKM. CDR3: CASSTGGTSGRYNEQFF. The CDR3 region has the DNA TGTGCCAGCAGTACCGGAGGGACTAGCGGGAGGTACAATGAGCAGTTCTTC. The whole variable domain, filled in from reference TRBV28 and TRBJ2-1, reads DVKVTQSSRYLVKRTGEKVFLECVQDMDHENMFWYRQDPGLGLRLIYFSYDVKMKEKGDIPEGYSVSREKKERFSLILESASTNQTSMYLCASSTGGTSGRYNEQFFGPGTRLTVL.

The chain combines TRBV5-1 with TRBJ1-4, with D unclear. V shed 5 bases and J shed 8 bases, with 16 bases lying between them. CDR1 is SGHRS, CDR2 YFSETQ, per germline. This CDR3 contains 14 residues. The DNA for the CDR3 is TGCGCCAGCAGTATCGGGATACCGAAGGAAAAACTGTTTTTT. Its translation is CASSIGIPKEKLFF.

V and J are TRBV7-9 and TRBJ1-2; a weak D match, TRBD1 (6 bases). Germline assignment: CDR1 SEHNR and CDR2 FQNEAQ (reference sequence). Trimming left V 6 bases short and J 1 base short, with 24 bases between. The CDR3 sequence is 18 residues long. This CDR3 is CASRPQGSRDHLNYGYTF. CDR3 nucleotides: TGTGCCAGCAGGCCTCAGGGGAGCAGGGACCATCTTAACTATGGCTACACCTTC.

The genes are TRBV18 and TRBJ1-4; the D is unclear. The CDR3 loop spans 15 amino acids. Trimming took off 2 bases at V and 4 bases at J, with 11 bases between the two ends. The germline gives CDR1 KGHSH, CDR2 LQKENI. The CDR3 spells CASSPGPALNEKLFF. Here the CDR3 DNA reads TGTGCCAGCTCACCAGGCCCCGCCCTTAATGAAAAACTGTTTTTT.

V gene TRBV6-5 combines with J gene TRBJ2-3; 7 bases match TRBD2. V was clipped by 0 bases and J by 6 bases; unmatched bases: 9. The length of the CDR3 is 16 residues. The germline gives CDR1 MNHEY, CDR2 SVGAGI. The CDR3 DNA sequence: TGTGCCAGCAGTTACTCTCGGGGGAGGGCAACCGATACGCAGTATTTT. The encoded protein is CASSYSRGRATDTQYF.

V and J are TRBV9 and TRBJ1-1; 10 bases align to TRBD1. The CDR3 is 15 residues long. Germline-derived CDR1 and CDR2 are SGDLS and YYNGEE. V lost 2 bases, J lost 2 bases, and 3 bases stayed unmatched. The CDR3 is CASSVGTGVNTEAFF. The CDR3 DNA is TGTGCCAGCAGCGTCGGGACAGGGGTTAACACTGAAGCTTTCTTT. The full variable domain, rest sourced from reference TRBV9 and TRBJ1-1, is DSGVTQTPKHLITATGQRVTLRCSPRSGDLSVYWYQQSLDQGLQFLIQYYNGEERAKGNILERFSAQQFPDLHSELNLSSLELGDSALYFCASSVGTGVNTEAFFGQGTRLTVV.

The CDR3 reads CAHLWLGASTGELFF. The CDR3 DNA reads as TGTGCCCACTTATGGCTAGGGGCCTCCACCGGGGAGCTGTTTTTT. The chain carries TRBV21-1 and TRBJ2-2; the table gives TRBD1 as D, unverified against the DNA. TRBV21-1 is annotated as a pseudogene. This CDR3 spans 15 amino acids.

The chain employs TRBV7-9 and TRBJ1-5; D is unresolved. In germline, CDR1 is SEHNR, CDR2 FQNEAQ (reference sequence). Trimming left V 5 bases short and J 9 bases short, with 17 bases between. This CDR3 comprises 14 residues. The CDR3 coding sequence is TGTGCCAGCAGCCCAAGAGCGGGGAACGGGCCCCAGCATTTT. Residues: CASSPRAGNGPQHF.

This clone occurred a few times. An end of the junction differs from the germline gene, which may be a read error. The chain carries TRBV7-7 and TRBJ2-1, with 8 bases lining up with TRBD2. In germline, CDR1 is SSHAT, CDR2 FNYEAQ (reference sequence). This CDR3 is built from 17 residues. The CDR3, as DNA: TGTGCTAGCAGCTCCAGTTTTGGTAGCGGGGCGGGTAATGAGCAGTTCTTC. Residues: CASSSSFGSGAGNEQFF. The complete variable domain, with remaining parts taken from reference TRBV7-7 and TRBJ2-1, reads GAGVSQSPRYKVTKRGQDVTLRCDPISSHATLYWYQQALGQGPEFLTYFNYEAQPDKSGLPSDRFSAERPEGSISTLTIQRTEQRDSAMYRCASSSSFGSGAGNEQFFGPGTRLTVL.

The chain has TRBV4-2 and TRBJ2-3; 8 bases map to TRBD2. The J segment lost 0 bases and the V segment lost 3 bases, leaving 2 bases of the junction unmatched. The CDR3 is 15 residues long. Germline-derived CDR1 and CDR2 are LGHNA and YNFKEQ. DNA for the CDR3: TGTGCCAGCAGCCATGCTAGCGGGAGCACAGATACGCAGTATTTT. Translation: CASSHASGSTDTQYF.

The CDR3 is CASRNWGVEGGTEAFF. In DNA, the CDR3 is TGTGCCAGCAGGAATTGGGGGGTTGAGGGTGGCACTGAAGCTTTCTTT. The V call is TRBV28, the J call TRBJ1-1, with a possible D match to TRBD1 (5 bases). The V and J ends lost 6 bases and 4 bases respectively, with 21 bases between them. From germline, CDR1 is MDHEN and CDR2 SYDVKM. The CDR3 spans 16 residues.